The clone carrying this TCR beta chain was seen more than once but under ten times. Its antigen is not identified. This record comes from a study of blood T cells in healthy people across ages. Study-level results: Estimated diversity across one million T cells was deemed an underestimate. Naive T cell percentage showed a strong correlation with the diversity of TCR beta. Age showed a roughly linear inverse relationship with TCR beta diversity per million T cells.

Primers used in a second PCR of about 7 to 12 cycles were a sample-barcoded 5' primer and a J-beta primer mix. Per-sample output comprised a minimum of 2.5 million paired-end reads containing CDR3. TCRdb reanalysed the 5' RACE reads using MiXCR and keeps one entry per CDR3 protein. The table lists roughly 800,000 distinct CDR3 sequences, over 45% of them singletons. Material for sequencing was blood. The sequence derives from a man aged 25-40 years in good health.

The CDR3, as DNA: TGCAGTGCCTACGTGGGGCACGAGCAGTACTTC. It codes for CSAYVGHEQYF. The gene calls are TRBV20-1 and TRBJ2-7; a weak D match, TRBD1 (5 bases). Germline V lookup: CDR1 DFQATT, CDR2 SNEGSKA (reference sequence). The V end was cut by 6 bases, the J end by 5 bases, with 11 bases between. The CDR3 spans 11 residues.